This entry lists 29 T cell receptor beta chains sequenced from one sample in a study of stem cell transplantation in POMP-related autoinflammatory disease (dated by TCRdb to the early 2020s). The label giving this sample's time point can be read as: after hematopoietic stem cell transplant. Receptor amplification or capture employed the immunoSEQ multiplex PCR assay. What TCRdb holds here is the immuneACCESS table cut down to in-frame rearrangements. Part of the clones is not present; checked against another copy, under half of the missing clones reflect an unresolved V gene, and the others are unexplained. This sample lists 8,000 to 9,000 clones; 88% were detected once. Of the sample, 10% to 15% falls within the top ten clones. The input for sequencing was CD8+ T cells from PBMCs, taken after stem cell transplantation. The receptors derive from a human patient with POMP-related autoinflammation and immune dysregulation (PRAID). The graft donor may be the source of some T cells after a transplant.

The V call is TRBV28, the J call TRBJ2-5; possibly TRBD2 for D (5 bases). The V end lost 5 bases, the J end lost 2 bases, and 18 bases lay between the germline ends. Germline V gene data show CDR1 as MDHEN and CDR2 as SYDVKM. CDR3 length equals 16 residues. CDR3 loop: CASSPRDRRDQETQYF. The CDR3 nucleotides read TGTGCCAGCAGTCCCCGAGATAGACGGGATCAAGAGACCCAGTACTTC. The whole variable domain, filled in from reference TRBV28 and TRBJ2-5, reads DVKVTQSSRYLVKRTGEKVFLECVQDMDHENMFWYRQDPGLGLRLIYFSYDVKMKEKGDIPEGYSVSREKKERFSLILESASTNQTSMYLCASSPRDRRDQETQYFGPGTRLLVL.

This clone was recorded only once. The chain joins TRBV28 to TRBJ1-5; D is uncertain. Deletions cut 7 bases from V and 4 bases from J, with 8 bases between. This CDR3 is 12 amino acids long. The V gene's germline CDR1 is MDHEN and CDR2 SYDVKM. The CDR3 coding sequence is TGTGCCAGCAAATGGGGAAATCAGCCCCAGCATTTT. It translates to CASKWGNQPQHF. The complete variable domain, with remaining parts taken from reference TRBV28 and TRBJ1-5, reads DVKVTQSSRYLVKRTGEKVFLECVQDMDHENMFWYRQDPGLGLRLIYFSYDVKMKEKGDIPEGYSVSREKKERFSLILESASTNQTSMYLCASKWGNQPQHFGDGTRLSIL.

V gene TRBV4-1 combines with J gene TRBJ1-5, with D uncertain. Germline V gene sequence: CDR1 MGHRA, CDR2 YSYEKL. The CDR3 runs to 14 residues. The V end lost 0 bases, the J end lost 4 bases, and 7 bases lay between the germline ends. CDR3 amino acids: CASSQDAANQPQHF. CDR3 nucleotide sequence: TGCGCCAGCAGCCAAGACGCAGCTAATCAGCCCCAGCATTTT.

The J gene is TRBJ1-5, the V gene TRBV19, with D unresolved. Trimming stripped 7 bases from V and 3 bases from J, with 10 bases between. CDR3 length: 13 residues. Looked up from germline, CDR1 is LNHDA and CDR2 is SQIVND (reference sequence). The CDR3 bases are TGTGCCAGTAAAAATAAGGCCAATCAGCCCCAGCATTTT. Its translation is CASKNKANQPQHF.

This chain connects TRBV19 to TRBJ1-1, with D unclear. V was trimmed by 2 bases and J by 3 bases, leaving 22 bases between them. Germline V lookup: CDR1 LNHDA, CDR2 SQIVND (reference sequence). The CDR3 contains 18 residues. The CDR3 bases are TGTGCCAGTAGTATAAGCCCCAAACACCGGTTCTGGGACACTGAAGCTTTCTTT. Encoded protein: CASSISPKHRFWDTEAFF.

The chain carries TRBV24-1 and TRBJ1-5, with D uncertain. V was pared by 4 bases and J by 0 bases, with 6 bases between. Per the germline V gene, CDR1 is KGHDR and CDR2 is SFDVKD. The CDR3 extends over 14 amino acids. CDR3 in amino acids: CATSDMYSNQPQHF. The CDR3 DNA follows: TGTGCCACCAGTGACATGTATAGCAATCAGCCCCAGCATTTT.

The chain joins TRBV13 to TRBJ2-2; 8 bases line up with TRBD1. This CDR3 spans 12 amino acids. The germline V gene encodes CDR1 PRHDT and CDR2 FYEKMQ (reference sequence). V shed 9 bases, J shed 6 bases, and the junction held 3 bases outside the gene matches. Here the CDR3 reads CASEQGAGELFF. The CDR3 DNA is TGTGCCAGTGAACAGGGGGCCGGGGAGCTGTTTTTT.

The rearrangement links TRBV9 to TRBJ2-3; 11 nucleotides match TRBD2. Germline CDR1 and CDR2: SGDLS and YYNGEE. The CDR3 totals 15 residues. The V and J ends lost 3 bases and 6 bases, in that order; junction bases with no gene match: 6. The CDR3 nucleotides are TGTGCCAGCAGCGAAACTAGCGGGGGTTCCGATACGCAGTATTTT. This gives the protein CASSETSGGSDTQYF.

The chain uses TRBV7-3 and TRBJ2-3; 7 positions agree with TRBD2. The CDR3 spans 15 residues. Trimming removed 5 bases from V and 4 bases from J; junction bases left unmatched: 9. Germline lookup yields CDR1 SGHTA and CDR2 FQGTGA. The CDR3 is CASSPQSGAADTQYF. As DNA, the CDR3 is TGTGCCAGCAGCCCTCAAAGCGGGGCTGCAGATACGCAGTATTTT.

The chain joins TRBV4-2 to TRBJ2-7, with TRBD1 matching 10 bases. CDR3 size: 18 residues. The trim removed 0 bases at V and 0 bases at J, leaving 8 bases unmatched. Per germline, CDR1 LGHNA and CDR2 YNFKEQ. The chain's CDR3 is CASSQERMGTGDSYEQYF. CDR3 DNA sequence: TGTGCCAGCAGCCAAGAAAGAATGGGGACAGGGGACTCCTACGAGCAGTACTTC.

This chain connects TRBV29-1 to TRBJ2-2, with 10 bases fitting TRBD1. CDR1 and CDR2 from the germline V gene are SQVTM and ANQGSEA. The CDR3 is 14 residues long. The ends lost 3 bases at V and 6 bases at J; junction bases unmatched: 4. The DNA of the CDR3 is TGCAGCGTTGACGGGGACAGGGGTGCCGGGGAGCTGTTTTTT. Residues: CSVDGDRGAGELFF.

This clone appeared once. V and J are TRBV5-6 and TRBJ2-3; a possible D gene is TRBD1 (6 bases). The V gene lost 3 bases and the J gene lost 2 bases, with 13 bases spanning the gap. The germline V gene has CDR1 SGHDT and CDR2 YYEEEE. The CDR3 length is 15 residues. CDR3 protein: CASSSYRENTDTQYF. The CDR3 DNA is TGTGCCAGCAGCTCTTACAGGGAAAACACAGATACGCAGTATTTT.

The V gene is TRBV19, the J gene TRBJ1-5; a possible D gene is TRBD1 (5 bases). Germline V gives CDR1 LNHDA, CDR2 SQIVND (reference sequence). The CDR3 is 15 residues long. Trimming left V 0 bases short and J 5 bases short, with 11 bases between. In DNA form, the CDR3 reads TGTGCCAGTAGTATAGAGGGGGAAGTATATCAGCCCCAGCATTTT. Encoded protein: CASSIEGEVYQPQHF.

The chain is built from TRBV27 and TRBJ2-3; D possibly corresponds to TRBD1 (6 bases). The germline gives CDR1 MNHEY, CDR2 SMNVEV (reference sequence). V lost 6 bases and J 2 bases, leaving 15 bases between the germline ends. The CDR3 covers 15 residues. In DNA, the CDR3 is TGTGCCAGCAGCCCACGGGACACACACACAGATACGCAGTATTTT. Translated: CASSPRDTHTDTQYF.

This clone was picked up a small number of times. This sequence joins TRBV4-1 and TRBJ1-1, with D uncertain. V gave up 0 bases and J gave up 4 bases, with 18 bases separating them. The V gene's germline CDR1 is MGHRA and CDR2 YSYEKL. The CDR3 sequence is 17 residues long. This CDR3 is CASSQDPNTKGGTEAFF. The CDR3 DNA reads as TGCGCCAGCAGCCAAGACCCCAACACCAAGGGAGGCACTGAAGCTTTCTTT.

This clone qualifies as large. The chain uses TRBV9 and TRBJ1-2, with TRBD1 identical over 8 bases. In germline, CDR1 is SGDLS, CDR2 YYNGEE. CDR3 length: 13 residues. Unmatched junction bases numbered 3, after V lost 0 bases and J lost 8 bases. The CDR3 DNA sequence: TGTGCCAGCAGCGTAGGTACAGGGGGAGGCTACACCTTC. As protein: CASSVGTGGGYTF.

The chain has TRBV15 and TRBJ2-1; D may be TRBD1 or TRBD2 (6 bases each). With 4 bases removed from V and 8 bases from J, the gap between germline ends came to 12 bases. There are 13 residues in the CDR3. In germline, CDR1 is LNHNV, CDR2 YYDKDF (reference sequence). The CDR3 nucleotides are TGTGCCACCAGCAAACAGGGAGGCGATGAGCAGTTCTTC. Residues: CATSKQGGDEQFF.

V usage is TRBV10-2 and J usage is TRBJ1-1; weak D call: TRBD1 (5 bases). From germline, CDR1 is WSHSY and CDR2 SAAADI. Trimming took off 6 bases at V and 2 bases at J, with 16 bases between the two ends. This CDR3 is 15 amino acids long. The CDR3 reads CASSDTLTVNTEAFF. The CDR3 DNA is TGCGCCAGCAGCGATACCTTGACAGTCAACACTGAAGCTTTCTTT.

J is TRBJ2-3 and V is TRBV6-6; D is undetermined. The ends were cut back, 0 bases at V and 2 bases at J, with 6 bases in the middle. This CDR3 is 14 amino acids long. The germline V gene encodes CDR1 MNHNY and CDR2 SVGAGI (reference sequence). DNA of the CDR3: TGTGCCAGCAGTTACTCTTACAACACAGATACGCAGTATTTT. Translated: CASSYSYNTDTQYF.

The chain carries TRBV18 and TRBJ2-1; D gene uncertain. The V gene's germline CDR1 is KGHSH and CDR2 LQKENI. The CDR3 runs 12 residues. The V gene lost 4 bases and the J gene lost 3 bases, with 4 bases spanning the gap. In nucleotides, the CDR3 is TGTGCCAGCTCACTCGACTACAATGAGCAGTTCTTC. Its protein product is CASSLDYNEQFF.

The CDR3 coding sequence is TGCAGCGTTGTGTCCGGGACACTGCTAGCGGGAGGGCCCCATGAGCAGTTCTTC. Protein product: CSVVSGTLLAGGPHEQFF. The J gene is TRBJ2-1, the V gene TRBV29-1, with 12 bases that match TRBD2. The CDR3 is made up of 18 amino acids. Germline-derived CDR1 and CDR2 are SQVTM and ANQGSEA. J lost 8 bases, V lost 4 bases, and 18 bases had no gene match.

J is TRBJ2-7 and V is TRBV7-2; D gene unclear. Germline V gene sequence: CDR1 SGHTA, CDR2 FQGNSA. The germline V and J ends were trimmed by 5 bases and 3 bases, with 11 bases remaining between them. CDR3 length equals 13 residues. DNA for the CDR3: TGTGCCAGCAGCGCATACCTATTCTACGAGCAGTACGTC. Protein sequence: CASSAYLFYEQYV.

This clone was recorded only once. The V gene is TRBV10-3, the J gene TRBJ2-1; possibly TRBD1 for D (6 bases). The V end lost 2 bases, the J end lost 6 bases, and 14 bases lay between the germline ends. The CDR3 totals 15 residues. Germline V CDR1 and CDR2: ENHRY, SYGVKD. In DNA, the CDR3 is TGTGCCATCAGTGAGACAGGGTGGGGACCCAATGAGCAGTTCTTC. It specifies CAISETGWGPNEQFF.

The chain combines TRBV11-2 with TRBJ2-7; 12 bases map to TRBD2. Germline CDR1 is SGHAT and CDR2 is FQNNGV. The CDR3 totals 17 residues. The trim removed 0 bases at V and 2 bases at J, leaving 5 bases unmatched. CDR3 residues: CASSLEGRTSGTYEQYF. The CDR3 DNA follows: TGTGCCAGCAGCTTAGAGGGGAGGACTAGCGGGACCTACGAGCAGTACTTC.

This chain joins TRBV7-9 and TRBJ1-3; TRBD1 agrees at 8 bases. This CDR3 region has 15 residues. The V and J ends lost 4 bases and 4 bases, in that order; junction bases with no gene match: 6. Germline CDR1 and CDR2: SEHNR and FQNEAQ (reference sequence). The DNA of the CDR3 is TGTGCCAGCAGCTCGGACAGGGAGAGAGGAAACACCATATATTTT. It specifies CASSSDRERGNTIYF.

The rearrangement joins TRBV5-1 to TRBJ2-7, with D possibly TRBD1 on 5 matching bases. Germline assignment: CDR1 SGHRS and CDR2 YFSETQ. The CDR3 loop spans 16 amino acids. Trimming removed 0 bases at V and 2 bases at J, with 15 bases between. Written as DNA, the CDR3 is TGCGCCAGCAGCTTGGCTGGGGCAGGGTTTCCCTACGAGCAGTACTTC. This sequence encodes CASSLAGAGFPYEQYF.

The V call is TRBV4-1, the J call TRBJ2-1, with TRBD2 as a possible D gene (6 bases). Germline V gives CDR1 MGHRA, CDR2 YSYEKL. Trimming removed 0 bases at V and 2 bases at J, with 11 bases between. The CDR3 spans 16 residues. The CDR3 DNA is TGCGCCAGCAGCCAAGAAGGAGGGAATCCCTACAATGAGCAGTTCTTC. This encodes CASSQEGGNPYNEQFF.

This sequence joins TRBV11-1 and TRBJ2-1; unclear D gene. The V end lost 0 bases, the J end lost 5 bases, and 11 bases lay between the germline ends. CDR3 length: 15 residues. The germline V gene encodes CDR1 SGHAT and CDR2 FQDESV (reference sequence). The CDR3 DNA is TGTGCCAGCAGCTTAGCCCCCGGTTGGAACAATGAGCAGTTCTTC. This gives the protein CASSLAPGWNNEQFF.

The J gene is TRBJ2-3, the V gene TRBV13; 10 bases match TRBD2. The CDR3 is 15 amino acids. Trimming cost V 5 bases and J 2 bases; bases outside gene matches: 4. Germline assignment: CDR1 PRHDT and CDR2 FYEKMQ (reference sequence). CDR3 sequence: CASSRTSGLTDTQYF. CDR3 in DNA: TGTGCCAGCAGCCGGACTAGCGGACTCACAGATACGCAGTATTTT. Supplemented by reference TRBV13 and TRBJ2-3, the full variable domain reads AAGVIQSPRHLIKEKRETATLKCYPIPRHDTVYWYQQGPGQDPQFLISFYEKMQSDKGSIPDRFSAQQFSDYHSELNMSSLELGDSALYFCASSRTSGLTDTQYFGPGTRLTVL.